This is a list of T cell receptor beta chains from one sample in a study of blood T cell repertoires in COVID-19. Sequenced by immunoSEQ multiplex PCR; TCRdb stores in-frame clones only, minus some. The sample yields hundreds of thousands of clones, approximately 80% seen once. What was sequenced was peripheral blood. These receptors originate from a man aged 25 to 40 with active or convalescent COVID-19. The conserved cysteine and the conserved F or W are not part of the CDR3 here.

ASSLGQGYTDTQY,TRBV5-1,TRBJ2-3
ASTVASGGNQPQH,TRBV19,TRBJ1-5
ASSREGVGSNQPQH,TRBV4-2,TRBJ1-5
ASSKTGWGEKLF,TRBV11-2,TRBJ1-4
ASRIGGRRNQPQH,TRBV6-7,TRBJ1-5
ASSRLGTSGNTIY,TRBV9,TRBJ1-3
ASSPVSYEQY,TRBV18,TRBJ2-7
ATRLADNEQF,TRBV27,TRBJ2-1
SVGRQETQY,TRBV20-1,TRBJ2-5
ASSYGQGSGYEQY,TRBV6-5,TRBJ2-7
ATSDPGEAETQY,TRBV24-1,TRBJ2-5
AISRGQGEDTEAF,TRBV10-3,TRBJ1-1
ASSQITGLYGYT,TRBV6-2/TRBV6-3,TRBJ1-2
ASSKSGRAVLRDTGELF,TRBV7-9,TRBJ2-2
ASSQDPKGDNEQF,TRBV14,TRBJ2-1
ASSLRGYLGGGELF,TRBV27,TRBJ2-2
ASSSGGAPNEQF,TRBV5-4,TRBJ2-1
ASSITTVNIQY,TRBV19,TRBJ2-4
ASSSNTGGYQPQH,TRBV27,TRBJ1-5
ASSGGYNEQF,TRBV4-2,TRBJ2-1
ASRGRGATGELF,TRBV5-8,TRBJ2-2
ASSQRQGDYEQY,TRBV4-1,TRBJ2-7
ASSLTGGGGGYT,TRBV28,TRBJ1-2
ASSVAAEGGSPLH,TRBV9,TRBJ1-6
ASSLALKRTSELSSTDTQY,TRBV7-2,TRBJ2-3
ASSYSNREGYT,TRBV6-6,TRBJ1-2
ASKDRYEQY,TRBV6-5,TRBJ2-7
ATSDSSGRYYNEQF,TRBV24-1,TRBJ2-1
ASSAGLVDQPQH,TRBV9,TRBJ1-5
ASGRDRGRSDTQY,TRBV28,TRBJ2-3
STIGQTLPYEQY,TRBV29-1,TRBJ2-7
ASRIKGRAGGRETQY,TRBV3-1/TRBV3-2,TRBJ2-5
ASSPTQGETQY,TRBV4-3,TRBJ2-5
ASSSGGARNKLF,TRBV7-2,TRBJ2-2
ASSLIRQGSGNTIY,TRBV28,TRBJ1-3
TSSPLSWDSSYEQY,TRBV1,TRBJ2-7
ASRLRDRLNTEAF,TRBV28,TRBJ1-1
ASSPGQGPHEQF,TRBV3-1/TRBV3-2,TRBJ2-1
ASSLRGGLDEQY,TRBV13,TRBJ2-7
ASSARAGGNYNEQF,TRBV3-1/TRBV3-2,TRBJ2-1
ASSAAAGNTIY,TRBV7-2,TRBJ1-3